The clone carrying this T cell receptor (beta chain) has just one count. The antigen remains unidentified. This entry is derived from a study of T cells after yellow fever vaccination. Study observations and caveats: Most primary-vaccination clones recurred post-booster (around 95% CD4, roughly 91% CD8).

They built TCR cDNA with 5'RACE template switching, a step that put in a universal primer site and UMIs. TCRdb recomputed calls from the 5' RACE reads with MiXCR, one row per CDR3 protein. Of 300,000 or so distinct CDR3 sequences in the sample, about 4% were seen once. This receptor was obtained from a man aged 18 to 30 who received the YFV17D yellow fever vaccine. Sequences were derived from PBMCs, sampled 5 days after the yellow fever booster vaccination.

The CDR3 loop is CSAQTGGAHNEQFF. CDR3 bases: TGCAGTGCTCAGACGGGGGGGGCCCACAATGAGCAGTTCTTC. The chain combines TRBV20-1 with TRBJ2-1; 8 bases are a match to TRBD2. The CDR3 consists of 14 residues. Losses at the gene ends were 5 bases for V and 5 bases for J; bases not matched to a gene: 8. Looked up from germline, CDR1 is DFQATT and CDR2 is SNEGSKA (reference sequence).